This TCR beta chain is from a study of T cell changes during pregnancy in multiple sclerosis. V shed 5 bases, J shed 4 bases, and the junction held 8 bases outside the gene matches. Germline CDR1 and CDR2: MDHEN and SYDVKM. This CDR3 comprises 16 residues. TCRdb keeps only in-frame clones here, not all; method: immunoSEQ multiplex PCR. This sample has approximately 48,000 clones, with 85% to 95% found just once. The sequence came from a female donor with multiple sclerosis, enrolled in a pregnancy study. The material was CD4+ T cells from peripheral blood mononuclear cells, obtained in the second trimester of pregnancy. The rearrangement uses TRBV28 and TRBJ2-1; 10 nucleotides align to TRBD2. The DNA for the CDR3 is TGTGCCAGCAGTCCCTTAAGCGGGGGGGGTTACAATGAGCAGTTCTTC. As protein: CASSPLSGGGYNEQFF. The entire variable domain, with the rest obtained from reference TRBV28 and TRBJ2-1, is as follows: DVKVTQSSRYLVKRTGEKVFLECVQDMDHENMFWYRQDPGLGLRLIYFSYDVKMKEKGDIPEGYSVSREKKERFSLILESASTNQTSMYLCASSPLSGGGYNEQFFGPGTRLTVL.